The 22 T cell receptor beta chains presented below share a single source sample, sequenced in a study of T cell changes during pregnancy in multiple sclerosis. Profiling relied on immunoSEQ multiplex PCR, and the TCRdb table lists in-frame clones only, not all of them. The data hold more than 90,000 clones, with approximately 92% observed a single time. The sample was peripheral blood, taken in the first trimester of pregnancy. These receptors all stem from a female donor with multiple sclerosis, enrolled in a pregnancy study.

This clone was seen just once. The chain uses TRBV9 and TRBJ1-1; TRBD1 aligns across 7 bases. Germline V lookup: CDR1 SGDLS, CDR2 YYNGEE. This CDR3 comprises 16 residues. Trimming cost V 3 bases and J 3 bases; bases outside gene matches: 11. The CDR3 coding sequence is TGTGCCAGCAGCGCCCGTGAGGGGGCTGGGGACACTGAAGCTTTCTTT. Translating it yields CASSAREGAGDTEAFF.

The chain carries TRBV6-1 and TRBJ2-5, with 8 bases identical to TRBD2. The CDR3 runs to 17 residues. The V gene end was trimmed by 4 bases and the J gene end by 5 bases; junction bases not matched to a gene: 15. Germline V CDR1 and CDR2: MNHNS, SASEGT. Here the CDR3 DNA reads TGTGCCAGCAGTGCCGACTTGGGGACTAGGTTGTACGAGACCCAGTACTTC. Protein sequence: CASSADLGTRLYETQYF.

The chain recombines TRBV12-2 with TRBJ2-2; TRBD2 was called by the table and not checked on the DNA. TRBV12-2 is an annotated pseudogene. There are 20 residues in the CDR3. The CDR3 protein is CASRLAWASGRAGNTGELFF. In DNA, the CDR3 is TGTGCAAGTCGCTTAGCGTGGGCTAGCGGGAGGGCCGGGAACACCGGGGAGCTGTTTTTT.

V usage is TRBV2 and J usage is TRBJ1-1; TRBD1 matches 8 bases. V shed 2 bases and J 0 bases; nucleotides not matched to a gene: 2. Germline CDR1 is SNHLY and CDR2 is FYNNEI. CDR3 size: 15 residues. DNA of the CDR3: TGTGCCAGCAGTGAATGGACAGGGATGAACACTGAAGCTTTCTTT. Translation: CASSEWTGMNTEAFF.

V gene TRBV5-6 combines with J gene TRBJ2-3; TRBD2 agrees at 7 bases. The CDR3 runs 13 residues. The germline CDR1 and CDR2 sequences are SGHDT and YYEEEE. The ends lost 4 bases at V and 6 bases at J; junction bases unmatched: 5. The CDR3 is CASSPRGEDTQYF. The CDR3 coding sequence is TGTGCCAGCAGCCCCCGGGGGGAGGATACGCAGTATTTT.

The chain couples TRBV6-1 to TRBJ1-3; 10 nucleotides line up with TRBD1. The CDR3 has 14 amino acids. Germline CDR1 MNHNS, CDR2 SASEGT. J gave up 4 bases and V 5 bases, and 2 bases lay outside the gene matches. The DNA of the CDR3 is TGTGCCAGCAGTCGGGACAGGGGAGGAAACACCATATATTTT. This translates into CASSRDRGGNTIYF.

This chain uses TRBV15 with TRBJ2-5, with 8 bases lining up with TRBD1. Trimming removed 1 base from V and 5 bases from J; junction bases left unmatched: 18. Germline-derived CDR1 and CDR2 are LNHNV and YYDKDF (reference sequence). The CDR3 contains 19 residues. CDR3 sequence reads: CATSRVAGGFPPDRETQYF. The CDR3, as DNA: TGTGCCACCAGCAGAGTTGCAGGGGGCTTTCCTCCTGACCGGGAGACCCAGTACTTC.

The rearrangement joins TRBV12-5 to TRBJ1-1; 7 bases line up with TRBD1. V dropped 4 bases and J dropped 9; count of bases not matched to a gene: 11. This CDR3 is 14 amino acids long. Germline V gene sequence: CDR1 LGHNT, CDR2 FRNRAP. The CDR3 DNA reads TGTGCTAGTGGTTCGACAGGGTGGGGAAAGAAAGCTTTCTTT. It is translated as CASGSTGWGKKAFF.

The rearrangement joins TRBV30 to TRBJ2-5; D may be TRBD2 (6 bases). Germline V gene lookup returns CDR1 GTSNPN and CDR2 SVGIG (reference sequence). Trimming took 2 bases from V and 1 from J, leaving 17 bases between them. The CDR3 length is 16 residues. CDR3 sequence: CAWSPPPFSGQETQYF. CDR3 in DNA: TGTGCCTGGAGTCCTCCTCCATTTAGCGGCCAAGAGACCCAGTACTTC.

The chain joins TRBV18 to TRBJ2-3; D not certain. Trimming took off 3 bases at V and 0 bases at J, with 13 bases between the two ends. Per the germline V gene, CDR1 is KGHSH and CDR2 is LQKENI. This CDR3 has 16 amino acids. The CDR3 sequence: CASSPVTHTSTDTQYF. CDR3 DNA: TGTGCCAGCTCACCGGTGACACATACTAGCACAGATACGCAGTATTTT.

This sequence joins TRBV5-6 and TRBJ2-1, with 10 bases aligning to TRBD2. CDR3 length: 15 amino acids. The junction had 6 bases not matched to a gene; V was cut back by 0 bases and J by 9 bases. From germline, CDR1 is SGHDT and CDR2 YYEEEE. In nucleotides, the CDR3 is TGTGCCAGCAGCTTGGGGGGTGGACTAGCGGTTGAGCAGTTCTTC. This sequence encodes CASSLGGGLAVEQFF.

The rearrangement joins TRBV19 to TRBJ1-2, with D possibly matching TRBD1 (5 bases). The CDR3 extends over 14 amino acids. Germline-derived CDR1 and CDR2 are LNHDA and SQIVND (reference sequence). Trimming left V 6 bases short and J 3 bases short, with 14 bases between. The CDR3 is CASRGGANDYGYTF. Written as DNA, the CDR3 is TGTGCCAGTAGAGGAGGGGCCAATGACTATGGCTACACCTTC.

CDR3 sequence: CASSIVSRVGNEQFF. CDR3 DNA sequence: TGTGCCAGTAGTATAGTTAGCAGGGTGGGCAATGAGCAGTTCTTC. The genes are TRBV19 and TRBJ2-1; maybe TRBD1 (5 bases). The germline V and J ends were trimmed by 1 base and 6 bases, with 13 bases remaining between them. Germline CDR1 is LNHDA and CDR2 is SQIVND (reference sequence). The CDR3 length is 15 residues.

This clone appeared a single time. The genes are TRBV29-1 and TRBJ2-7; 8 nucleotides line up with TRBD2. CDR1 SQVTM and CDR2 ANQGSEA come from the germline V gene. The V gene end was trimmed by 3 bases and the J gene end by 4 bases; junction bases not matched to a gene: 20. The CDR3 is 18 residues long. CDR3 sequence: CSVEPLTGLEGGAYEQYF. The CDR3 nucleotides are TGCAGCGTTGAGCCCCTAACGGGACTAGAGGGGGGGGCGTACGAGCAGTACTTC.

V and J are TRBV5-1 and TRBJ1-1, with a weak D call TRBD1 (6 bases). This CDR3 is 16 amino acids long. V was shortened by 0 bases and J by 0 bases, with 12 bases between the two germline ends. Germline V gene sequence: CDR1 SGHRS, CDR2 YFSETQ. CDR3 amino acids: CASSLGGRGMNTEAFF. The CDR3 bases are TGCGCCAGCAGCTTGGGGGGGCGGGGGATGAACACTGAAGCTTTCTTT.

CDR3 sequence: CASSLGYREPDTQYF. The CDR3 nucleotides are TGCGCCAGCAGCTTGGGGTACAGGGAACCAGATACGCAGTATTTT. This chain links TRBV5-1 with TRBJ2-3; possible D gene TRBD1, 6 bases. CDR3 length: 15 amino acids. The V gene lost 0 bases and the J gene lost 4 bases, with 12 bases spanning the gap. Germline V gene lookup returns CDR1 SGHRS and CDR2 YFSETQ. Filled out from reference TRBV5-1 and TRBJ2-3, the complete variable domain reads KAGVTQTPRYLIKTRGQQVTLSCSPISGHRSVSWYQQTPGQGLQFLFEYFSETQRNKGNFPGRFSGRQFSNSRSEMNVSTLELGDSALYLCASSLGYREPDTQYFGPGTRLTVL.

The chain is built from TRBV7-8 and TRBJ2-7, with 8 nucleotides matching TRBD2. CDR1 SGHVS and CDR2 FQNEAQ come from the germline V gene. The CDR3 sequence is 12 residues long. The trim removed 8 bases at V and 7 bases at J, leaving 7 bases unmatched. CDR3 nucleotides: TGTGCCAGCCACGGACTAGCTCTTGAGCAGTACTTC. Translation: CASHGLALEQYF.

The chain couples TRBV5-1 to TRBJ2-7, with D unresolved. V was shortened by 5 bases and J by 0 bases, with 15 bases between the two germline ends. The CDR3 extends over 15 amino acids. Germline V lookup: CDR1 SGHRS, CDR2 YFSETQ. The CDR3 DNA reads as TGCGCCAGCAGTCTCCACGGCGGCGGCTCCTACGAGCAGTACTTC. Translation gives CASSLHGGGSYEQYF.

On this clone itself: With a much larger clone just one base away, this may be a read error. The same CDR3 also results from other DNA sequences found in this sample. This rearrangement joins TRBV30 to TRBJ1-2; D unclear. Germline lookup yields CDR1 GTSNPN and CDR2 SVGIG (reference sequence). The V end was cut by 4 bases, the J end by 8 bases, with 11 bases between. The CDR3 is 11 amino acids. The CDR3 protein is CAWNSPYGYTF. The CDR3 region has the DNA TGTGCCTGGAACAGCCCCTACGGCTACACCTTC.

The rearrangement links TRBV29-1 to TRBJ2-7; D is possibly TRBD1 (6 bases). V was cut by 4 bases and J by 0 bases, with 10 bases left in between. Germline-derived CDR1 and CDR2 are SQVTM and ANQGSEA. The CDR3 consists of 13 residues. CDR3 DNA: TGCAGCGTTGGGACAGTGAGCTCCTACGAGCAGTACTTC. Protein sequence: CSVGTVSSYEQYF.

The chain employs TRBV27 and TRBJ2-1; 9 bases are shared with TRBD1. Germline loops: CDR1 MNHEY, CDR2 SMNVEV (reference sequence). After removal of 2 bases from V and 6 bases from J, the junction contained 8 bases not matched to a gene. This CDR3 contains 16 residues. CDR3 sequence (DNA): TGTGCCAGCAGTTTACTACCCGGGGACAGGGTCAATGAGCAGTTCTTC. Residues: CASSLLPGDRVNEQFF.

CDR3 residues: CASSSTRNEQYF. DNA for the CDR3: TGTGCCAGCAGTTCGACTAGGAACGAGCAGTACTTC. The rearrangement uses TRBV7-2 and TRBJ2-7, with a possible D match to TRBD2 (6 bases). Germline V gene lookup returns CDR1 SGHTA and CDR2 FQGNSA. This CDR3 has 12 residues. V was shortened by 6 bases and J by 5 bases, with 11 bases between the two germline ends.